This passage covers 29 T cell receptor beta chains from one sample sequenced in a study of T cell changes during pregnancy in multiple sclerosis. Assay: immunoSEQ multiplex PCR; the TCRdb copy retains only in-frame clones and omits some. There are about 77,000 clones in the sample; about nine tenths occur only once, and around 2% lies in the top ten. Source: peripheral blood, taken before pregnancy. All receptors come from a female donor with multiple sclerosis, enrolled in a pregnancy study.

The V call is TRBV27, the J call TRBJ1-4; D unclear. The CDR3 is made up of 14 amino acids. The germline V gene has CDR1 MNHEY and CDR2 SMNVEV (reference sequence). V gave up 5 bases and J gave up 1 base, with 8 bases separating them. The CDR3 nucleotides are TGTGCCAGCAGTCGGAGTCAAACTAATGAAAAACTGTTTTTT. It is translated as CASSRSQTNEKLFF.

The V and J genes are TRBV2 and TRBJ1-5; TRBD1 agrees at 9 bases. The V gene end was trimmed by 4 bases and the J gene end by 6 bases; junction bases not matched to a gene: 4. The CDR3 runs 14 residues. In germline, CDR1 is SNHLY, CDR2 FYNNEI. CDR3 in amino acids: CASSATGGSQPQHF. The DNA of the CDR3 is TGTGCCAGCAGTGCAACAGGGGGCTCTCAGCCCCAGCATTTT.

This clone has just one count. The chain uses TRBV5-4 and TRBJ1-2; weak D call: TRBD1 (5 bases). Germline V gene sequence: CDR1 SGHNT, CDR2 YYREEE (reference sequence). The CDR3 is made up of 13 amino acids. Trimming removed 3 bases from V and 4 bases from J, with 10 bases in between. Here the CDR3 DNA reads TGTGCCAGCAGCTACTACGACAGCTATGGCTACACCTTC. Amino acids: CASSYYDSYGYTF.

The chain links TRBV30 to TRBJ2-7; D unclear. The germline V and J ends were trimmed by 3 bases and 2 bases, with 11 bases remaining between them. CDR1 is GTSNPN, CDR2 SVGIG, per germline (reference sequence). The CDR3 sequence is 13 residues long. The CDR3 here is CAWRRSLPYEQYF. In nucleotides, the CDR3 is TGTGCCTGGAGGAGAAGCCTCCCCTACGAGCAGTACTTC. The full variable domain, in which reference TRBV30 and TRBJ2-7 provide the parts outside the CDR3, is SQTIHQWPATLVQPVGSPLSLECTVEGTSNPNLYWYRQAAGRGLQLLFYSVGIGQISSEVPQNLSASRPQDRQFILSSKKLLLSDSGFYLCAWRRSLPYEQYFGPGTRLTVT.

CDR3 sequence: CASSQERIDEKLFF. The CDR3 DNA is TGCGCCAGCAGCCAAGAGCGGATAGACGAAAAACTGTTTTTT. This sequence joins TRBV4-1 and TRBJ1-4; the D is unclear. Germline values: CDR1 MGHRA, CDR2 YSYEKL. Trimming took 0 bases from V and 8 from J, leaving 10 bases between them. The CDR3 spans 14 residues.

V and J are TRBV4-3 and TRBJ2-7; D is possibly TRBD2 (6 bases). CDR3 size: 15 residues. V was pared by 0 bases and J by 4 bases, with 13 bases between. Per germline, CDR1 LGHNA and CDR2 YSLEER. CDR3 in amino acids: CASSQERREGYEQYF. CDR3 DNA: TGCGCCAGCAGCCAAGAACGGAGGGAAGGTTACGAGCAGTACTTC.

This sequence joins TRBV7-9 and TRBJ2-7; TRBD1 aligns across 7 bases. This CDR3 spans 14 amino acids. Germline lookup yields CDR1 SEHNR and CDR2 FQNEAQ (reference sequence). With V trimmed by 6 bases and J by 10 bases, 15 bases remained unmatched. The CDR3 reads CASRDRTGEDPQYF. DNA for the CDR3: TGTGCCAGCAGGGACAGGACAGGAGAGGATCCCCAGTACTTC.

The gene calls are TRBV11-3 and TRBJ2-3; no clear D. CDR3 length equals 14 residues. Germline values: CDR1 SGHNT, CDR2 YENEEA. The V end was cut by 1 base, the J end by 0 bases, with 5 bases between. The CDR3 sequence is CASSLAQSTDTQYF. DNA of the CDR3: TGTGCCAGCAGCTTAGCACAGAGCACAGATACGCAGTATTTT.

As for this clone: The same CDR3 arises from other DNA sequences in this sample as well. The V gene is TRBV18, the J gene TRBJ2-7, with 7 positions matching TRBD1. The junction had 1 base not matched to a gene; V was cut back by 3 bases and J by 2 bases. Germline lookup yields CDR1 KGHSH and CDR2 LQKENI. CDR3 length equals 13 residues. CDR3 protein: CASSPGQPYEQYF. DNA for the CDR3: TGTGCCAGCTCACCGGGACAGCCCTACGAGCAGTACTTC.

J is TRBJ2-2 and V is TRBV10-3, with a possible D match to TRBD1 (5 bases). Trimming pared 11 bases from V and 2 bases from J, leaving 12 bases between. The CDR3 contains 13 residues. Germline V gene lookup returns CDR1 ENHRY and CDR2 SYGVKD. The CDR3: CAAQGANTGELFF. DNA of the CDR3: TGTGCCGCCCAGGGTGCCAACACCGGGGAGCTGTTTTTT.

The rearrangement uses TRBV10-3 and TRBJ1-2, with a tentative D call TRBD1 (5 bases). Germline V lookup: CDR1 ENHRY, CDR2 SYGVKD. The CDR3 length is 14 residues. The V end was cut by 3 bases, the J end by 4 bases, with 12 bases between. CDR3 residues: CAISELHQGYGYTF. The CDR3 coding sequence is TGTGCCATCAGTGAATTGCACCAGGGCTATGGCTACACCTTC.

This clone was seen a few times. The chain combines TRBV19 with TRBJ1-1; the D gene is possibly TRBD1 (6 bases). The V end was cut by 4 bases, the J end by 4 bases, with 16 bases between. Germline CDR1 is LNHDA and CDR2 is SQIVND (reference sequence). CDR3 length equals 15 residues. CDR3 sequence: CASSKGGTRATEAFF. The CDR3 DNA is TGTGCCAGTAGTAAGGGGGGGACACGCGCCACTGAAGCTTTCTTT.

V is TRBV7-3 and J is TRBJ1-2; no definite D call. Between the trimmed V and J ends, which lost 2 bases and 10 bases, there was a span of 11 bases. There are 12 residues in the CDR3. Germline CDR1 SGHTA, CDR2 FQGTGA. Written as DNA, the CDR3 is TGTGCCAGCAGCTTAGGGCAGGAGGCCTACACCTTC. Its translation is CASSLGQEAYTF.

The chain has TRBV19 and TRBJ1-1; D possibly corresponds to TRBD1 (5 bases). From germline, CDR1 is LNHDA and CDR2 SQIVND (reference sequence). V lost 10 bases to trimming and J lost 7 bases, with 10 bases between them. This CDR3 contains 10 residues. Here the CDR3 reads CATRGIEAFF. For the CDR3, the DNA is TGTGCCACCCGGGGGATTGAAGCTTTCTTT.

The chain joins TRBV4-1 to TRBJ2-5; D perhaps matches TRBD1 (6 bases). The CDR3 is 14 residues long. CDR1 MGHRA and CDR2 YSYEKL come from the germline V gene. V was trimmed by 8 bases and J by 4 bases, leaving 17 bases between them. The CDR3: CASAQTGKPETQYF. The CDR3 DNA follows: TGCGCCAGCGCCCAAACAGGGAAACCAGAGACCCAGTACTTC.

This chain connects TRBV4-3 to TRBJ2-3; D unresolved. The CDR3 runs to 13 residues. The V and J ends lost 3 bases and 4 bases respectively, with 8 bases between them. From germline, CDR1 is LGHNA and CDR2 YSLEER. Here the CDR3 DNA reads TGCGCCAGCAGCCACCTGGGCTCAGATACGCAGTATTTT. It codes for CASSHLGSDTQYF.

The V call is TRBV11-3, the J call TRBJ2-1; D gene unclear. With 0 bases removed from V and 2 bases from J, the gap between germline ends came to 5 bases. This CDR3 is 14 amino acids long. The germline CDR1 and CDR2 sequences are SGHNT and YENEEA. CDR3 bases: TGTGCCAGCAGCTTAGATTCGGCCTACAATGAGCAGTTCTTC. Protein product: CASSLDSAYNEQFF.

This clone came up once. V and J are TRBV6-5 and TRBJ2-5; D uncertain. The CDR3 is 11 amino acids. The V gene's germline CDR1 is MNHEY and CDR2 SVGAGI. The V gene lost 4 bases and the J gene lost 7 bases, with 7 bases spanning the gap. The CDR3 protein is CASSFLGTQYF. The CDR3 coding sequence is TGTGCCAGCAGTTTCCTAGGGACCCAGTACTTC.

In its sample, this clone was seen once. V is TRBV5-6 and J is TRBJ1-1; D unresolved. The V end lost 5 bases, the J end lost 0 bases, and 11 bases lay between the germline ends. CDR3 length: 14 residues. Germline V CDR1 and CDR2: SGHDT, YYEEEE. CDR3 in amino acids: CASSFTVMNTEAFF. DNA for the CDR3: TGTGCCAGCAGTTTTACGGTCATGAACACTGAAGCTTTCTTT. Complete variable domain (other parts from reference TRBV5-6 and TRBJ1-1): DAGVTQSPTHLIKTRGQQVTLRCSPKSGHDTVSWYQQALGQGPQFIFQYYEEEERQRGNFPDRFSGHQFPNYSSELNVNALLLGDSALYLCASSFTVMNTEAFFGQGTRLTVV.

This sequence joins TRBV27 and TRBJ2-7; D is perhaps TRBD2 (5 bases). Germline CDR1 MNHEY, CDR2 SMNVEV (reference sequence). Trimming removed 7 bases from V and 1 base from J, with 20 bases in between. The CDR3 contains 16 residues. CDR3 residues: CASTSRGEGPSYEQYF. The CDR3 DNA is TGTGCCAGCACTTCCCGCGGTGAGGGCCCGTCCTACGAGCAGTACTTC.

The chain couples TRBV5-1 to TRBJ2-1, with D possibly TRBD1 on 5 matching bases. The V and J ends lost 2 bases and 9 bases respectively, with 18 bases between them. CDR3 length: 15 amino acids. Germline lookup yields CDR1 SGHRS and CDR2 YFSETQ. The CDR3 loop is CASSFQSLQGSEQFF. CDR3 DNA sequence: TGCGCCAGCAGCTTCCAATCACTTCAGGGAAGTGAGCAGTTCTTC.

V gene TRBV28 combines with J gene TRBJ1-4; D is uncertain. The CDR3 contains 13 residues. Germline CDR1 reads MDHEN; CDR2 reads SYDVKM. Trimming took 1 base from V and 11 from J, leaving 11 bases between them. CDR3 in amino acids: CASSLSGSGKLFF. The CDR3 coding sequence is TGTGCCAGCAGTTTATCTGGATCGGGGAAACTGTTTTTT.

V usage is TRBV5-1 and J usage is TRBJ1-5, with TRBD1 matching 10 bases. The CDR3 length is 15 residues. J was trimmed by 4 bases and V by 0 bases; bases with no gene match: 1. Per the germline V gene, CDR1 is SGHRS and CDR2 is YFSETQ. CDR3: CASSLGGQGNQPQHF. CDR3 sequence (DNA): TGCGCCAGCAGCTTGGGGGGACAGGGGAATCAGCCCCAGCATTTT.

The chain recombines TRBV2 with TRBJ2-5; 9 bases line up with TRBD2. V lost 6 bases and J lost 4; bases outside the gene matches: 3. Looked up from germline, CDR1 is SNHLY and CDR2 is FYNNEI. The CDR3 has 13 amino acids. In DNA, the CDR3 is TGTGCCAGCAGGATTAGCGGGGGAGAGACCCAGTACTTC. Amino acids: CASRISGGETQYF.

The V gene is TRBV9, the J gene TRBJ2-1, with 7 bases matching TRBD2. Germline CDR1 is SGDLS and CDR2 is YYNGEE. The CDR3 extends over 15 amino acids. V lost 8 bases and J lost 1; bases outside the gene matches: 9. CDR3 amino acids: CARKLASKSYNEQFF. In nucleotides, the CDR3 is TGTGCCAGGAAACTAGCGTCCAAGTCCTACAATGAGCAGTTCTTC. Complete variable domain (other parts from reference TRBV9 and TRBJ2-1): DSGVTQTPKHLITATGQRVTLRCSPRSGDLSVYWYQQSLDQGLQFLIQYYNGEERAKGNILERFSAQQFPDLHSELNLSSLELGDSALYFCARKLASKSYNEQFFGPGTRLTVL.

The V and J genes are TRBV5-1 and TRBJ1-3; the D is unclear. Between the trimmed V and J ends, which lost 4 bases and 4 bases, there was a span of 21 bases. CDR3 length equals 17 residues. CDR1 is SGHRS and CDR2 is YFSETQ in the germline V gene. The CDR3 region has the DNA TGCGCCAGCAGCGCGGTACACGGTAGTAGCTCAGGAAACACCATATATTTT. This gives the protein CASSAVHGSSSGNTIYF.

The V gene is TRBV5-6, the J gene TRBJ2-3, with TRBD2 as a possible D gene (6 bases). V lost 2 bases, J lost 5 bases, and 9 bases lay in between. Germline V lookup: CDR1 SGHDT, CDR2 YYEEEE. The CDR3 is 13 residues long. Written as DNA, the CDR3 is TGTGCCAGCAGCTTACGGGGAGGAGATACGCAGTATTTT. It is translated as CASSLRGGDTQYF.

In nucleotides, the CDR3 is TGTGCCAGATGGCCCCGGACTAGCACAGATACGCAGTATTTT. It translates to CARWPRTSTDTQYF. The chain employs TRBV5-3 and TRBJ2-3; D is possibly TRBD2 (5 bases). TRBV5-3 is reported as an ORF; its role is uncertain. V lost 7 bases and J lost 0, with 12 bases in between. The length of the CDR3 is 14 residues.

The V gene is TRBV5-1, the J gene TRBJ2-7; D is ambiguous. There are 15 residues in the CDR3. The ends were cut back, 0 bases at V and 4 bases at J, with 14 bases in the middle. Germline assignment: CDR1 SGHRS and CDR2 YFSETQ. This CDR3 reads CASSLGQIPPYEQYF. The CDR3 DNA reads as TGCGCCAGCAGCTTGGGGCAGATACCTCCTTACGAGCAGTACTTC. Using reference TRBV5-1 and TRBJ2-7 for the parts outside the CDR3, the full variable domain is KAGVTQTPRYLIKTRGQQVTLSCSPISGHRSVSWYQQTPGQGLQFLFEYFSETQRNKGNFPGRFSGRQFSNSRSEMNVSTLELGDSALYLCASSLGQIPPYEQYFGPGTRLTVT.